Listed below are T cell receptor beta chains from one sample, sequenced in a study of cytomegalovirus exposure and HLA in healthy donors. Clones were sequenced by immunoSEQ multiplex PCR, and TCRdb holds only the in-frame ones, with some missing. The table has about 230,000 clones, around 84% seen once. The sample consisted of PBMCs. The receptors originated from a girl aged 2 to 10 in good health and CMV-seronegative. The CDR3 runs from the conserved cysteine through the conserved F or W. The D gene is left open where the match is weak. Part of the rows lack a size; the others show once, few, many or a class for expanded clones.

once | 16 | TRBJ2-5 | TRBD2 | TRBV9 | CASSVGLAGTQETQYF | TGTGCCAGCAGCGTAGGACTAGCGGGGACCCAAGAGACCCAGTACTTC
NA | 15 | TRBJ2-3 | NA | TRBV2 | CASARRTGGTDTQYF | TGTGCCAGCGCTCGCCGAACGGGGGGCACAGATACGCAGTATTTT
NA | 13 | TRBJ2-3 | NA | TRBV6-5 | CASPPSRTDTQYF | TGTGCCTCCCCCCCGAGTAGAACAGATACGCAGTATTTT
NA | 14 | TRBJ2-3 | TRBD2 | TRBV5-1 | CASTSGGVADTQYF | TGCGCCAGCACGTCGGGGGGTGTCGCAGATACGCAGTATTTT
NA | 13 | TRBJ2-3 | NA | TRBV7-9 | CASSLAGGNTQYF | TGTGCCAGCAGCTTAGCGGGGGGAAATACGCAGTATTTT
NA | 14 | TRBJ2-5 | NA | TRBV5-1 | CASSLGNREETQYF | TGCGCCAGCAGCTTGGGGAACAGAGAAGAGACCCAGTACTTC
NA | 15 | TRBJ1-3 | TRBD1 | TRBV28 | CASSLQGAGGNTIYF | TGTGCCAGCAGTTTACAGGGGGCGGGGGGAAACACCATATATTTT
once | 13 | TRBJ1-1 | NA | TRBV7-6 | CASSLVRDTEAFF | TGTGCCAGCAGCTTAGTGAGAGACACTGAAGCTTTCTTT
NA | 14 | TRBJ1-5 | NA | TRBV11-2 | CASSLAGINQPQHF | TGTGCCAGCAGCTTAGCGGGAATCAATCAGCCCCAGCATTTT
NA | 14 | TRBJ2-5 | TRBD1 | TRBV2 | CASMAGTGKQTQYF | TGTGCCAGCATGGCCGGGACAGGGAAACAGACCCAGTACTTC
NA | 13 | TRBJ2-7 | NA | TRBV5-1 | CASSSRQSYEQYF | TGCGCCAGCAGCTCGCGACAGAGCTACGAGCAGTACTTC
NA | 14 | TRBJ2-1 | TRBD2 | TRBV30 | CAWEAGGFANEQFF | TGTGCCTGGGAAGCGGGAGGGTTTGCAAATGAGCAGTTCTTC
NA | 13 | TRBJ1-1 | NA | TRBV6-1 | CASIGGLSTEAFF | TGTGCCAGCATCGGGGGGCTAAGCACTGAAGCTTTCTTT
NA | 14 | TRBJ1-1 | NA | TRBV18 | CASSPRGDNTEAFF | TGTGCCAGCTCACCACGCGGGGACAACACTGAAGCTTTCTTT
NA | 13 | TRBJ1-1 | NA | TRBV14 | CASSQVYPGEAFF | TGTGCCAGCAGCCAAGTATATCCCGGGGAAGCTTTCTTT
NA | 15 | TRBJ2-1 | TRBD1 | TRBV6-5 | CASSLTGQAFNEQFF | TGTGCCAGCAGCCTGACTGGACAGGCTTTCAATGAGCAGTTCTTC
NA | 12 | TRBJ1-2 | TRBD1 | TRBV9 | CASSATGGGYTF | TGTGCCAGCAGCGCGACAGGGGGAGGCTACACCTTC
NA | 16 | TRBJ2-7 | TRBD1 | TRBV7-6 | CASSPSWGQAAYEQYF | TGTGCCAGCAGCCCCTCGTGGGGACAGGCCGCCTACGAGCAGTACTTC
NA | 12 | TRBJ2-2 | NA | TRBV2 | CAGTGYTGELFF | TGTGCCGGCACAGGGTACACCGGGGAGCTGTTTTTT
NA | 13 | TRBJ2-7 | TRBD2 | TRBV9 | CASSFRAGGEQYF | TGTGCCAGCAGCTTCCGAGCGGGAGGCGAGCAGTACTTC
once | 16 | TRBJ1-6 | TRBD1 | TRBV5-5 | CASRDRGSWSNSPLHF | TGTGCCAGCAGGGACAGGGGTTCTTGGTCGAATTCACCCCTCCACTTT
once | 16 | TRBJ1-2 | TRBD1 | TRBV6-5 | CASSYTNRGRDYGYTF | TGTGCCAGCAGTTACACAAACAGGGGAAGAGACTATGGCTACACCTTC
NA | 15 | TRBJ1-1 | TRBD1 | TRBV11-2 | CASSFGQATNTEAFF | TGTGCCAGCAGCTTCGGACAGGCGACGAACACTGAAGCTTTCTTT
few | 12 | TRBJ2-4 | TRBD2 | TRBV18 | CASSPGGDIQYF | TGTGCCAGCTCACCGGGGGGGGACATTCAGTACTTC